This TCR beta chain was recovered during a study of cytomegalovirus exposure and HLA in healthy donors. This clone was found once. Primers for the PCR totalled 60 Vbeta and 13 Jbeta. Measured with immunoSEQ multiplex PCR; TCRdb has only the in-frame clones, and not every one. In the table there are fewer than 150,000 clones, over 70% of which are singletons. The CDR3 has 16 residues. Germline CDR1 is MNHNY and CDR2 is SVGAGI (reference sequence). The ends were cut back, 0 bases at V and 6 bases at J, with 12 bases in the middle. The specimen was PBMCs. The sequence derives from a middle-aged man in good health and CMV-seropositive. The chain carries TRBV6-6 and TRBJ1-6; maybe TRBD1 (5 bases). The DNA for the CDR3 is TGTGCCAGCAGTTACTCGGGCGGGGCTTCTAATTCACCCCTCCACTTT. It yields the protein CASSYSGGASNSPLHF.